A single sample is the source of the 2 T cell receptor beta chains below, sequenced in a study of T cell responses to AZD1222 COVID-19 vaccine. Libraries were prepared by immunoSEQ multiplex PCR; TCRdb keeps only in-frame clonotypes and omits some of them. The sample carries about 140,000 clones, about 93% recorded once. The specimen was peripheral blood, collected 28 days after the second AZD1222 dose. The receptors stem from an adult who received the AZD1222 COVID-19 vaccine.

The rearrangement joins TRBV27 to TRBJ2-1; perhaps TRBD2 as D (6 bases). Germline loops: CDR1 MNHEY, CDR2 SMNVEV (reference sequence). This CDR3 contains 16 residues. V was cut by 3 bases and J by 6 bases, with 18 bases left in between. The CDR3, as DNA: TGTGCCAGCAGTTTGACCCTTGGCGGGGTGGGCAATGAGCAGTTCTTC. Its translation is CASSLTLGGVGNEQFF.

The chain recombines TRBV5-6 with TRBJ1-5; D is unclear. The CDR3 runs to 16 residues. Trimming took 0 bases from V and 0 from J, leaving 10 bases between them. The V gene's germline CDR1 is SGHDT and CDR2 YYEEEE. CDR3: CASSLGSGSSNQPQHF. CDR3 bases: TGTGCCAGCAGCTTGGGGTCGGGGTCTAGCAATCAGCCCCAGCATTTT.